The rows below give T cell receptor beta chains drawn from one sample of a study of cytomegalovirus exposure and HLA in healthy donors. The repertoire was sequenced with immunoSEQ multiplex PCR; TCRdb's copy has only in-frame clones and lacks some. The sample has more than 140,000 clones; over 60% are singletons. What was sequenced was PBMCs. The receptors derive from a female donor in good health and CMV-seronegative. Both conserved end residues are part of each CDR3. A D gene is named only where the DNA matches it firmly. Size is stated for part of the rows, as once, few or many counts, or as a class when the clone is expanded.

>NA|TRBJ1-5|NA|TRBV5-1
TGCGCCAGCAGCTTGGGGGTGACGGGGAACATTCTTCCCCAGCATTTT
CASSLGVTGNILPQHF
>NA|TRBJ2-5|NA|TRBV9
TGTGCCAGCAGCCCCCAGGGGCAAGACGAAGAGACCCAGTACTTC
CASSPQGQDEETQYF
>NA|TRBJ2-1|TRBD2|TRBV4-1
TGCGCCAGCAGCGAAGGGCTAGCGGTCAATGAGCAGTTCTTC
CASSEGLAVNEQFF
>NA|TRBJ2-2|TRBD2|TRBV14
TGTGCCAGCAGCCAAGATTGGTGGACTAGCAACACCGGGGAGCTGTTTTTT
CASSQDWWTSNTGELFF
>NA|TRBJ2-5|TRBD1|TRBV19
TGTGCCAGTAGCCCCGAGGACAGGGGAGGCCAAGAGACCCAGTACTTC
CASSPEDRGGQETQYF
>NA|TRBJ2-7|TRBD2|TRBV7-9
TGTGCCAGCAGCCCTTCGGGTAGCGGGAGACGCTTGTACTTC
CASSPSGSGRRLYF
>NA|TRBJ2-2|TRBD1|TRBV11-3
TGTGCCAGCAGCCCTGGACAGGGGGCGAACACCGGGGAGCTGTTTTTT
CASSPGQGANTGELFF
>NA|TRBJ1-1|NA|TRBV27
TGTGCCAGCAGTTTGTATCGGAGGGGTGGGGTTATGAACACTGAAGCTTTCTTT
CASSLYRRGGVMNTEAFF
>NA|TRBJ2-5|NA|TRBV6-1
TGTGCCAGCACACAAACCCGGGGAACAGAGACCCAGTACTTC
CASTQTRGTETQYF
>NA|TRBJ2-3|NA|TRBV19
TGTGCCAGTAGTACCGGAGGGCAGGCAGGGAGGAGGGATACGCAGTATTTT
CASSTGGQAGRRDTQYF
>NA|TRBJ2-3|TRBD2|TRBV6-5
TGTGCCAGCACCTTAGCGGGAAGCACAGATACGCAGTATTTT
CASTLAGSTDTQYF
>NA|TRBJ1-2|TRBD1|TRBV27
TGTGCCAGCAGTTTAGGACAGGAGTTCGACTACACCTTC
CASSLGQEFDYTF
>NA|TRBJ1-5|NA|TRBV7-6
TGTGCCAGCAGCTTAATGCAGGGCCCCTTTGAAGCCCAGCATTTT
CASSLMQGPFEAQHF
>NA|TRBJ2-1|TRBD2|TRBV7-8
TGTGCCAGCAGCTCGCGGAGCGGGACTGACAATGAGCAGTTCTTC
CASSSRSGTDNEQFF
>NA|TRBJ1-5|NA|TRBV19
TGTGCCAGTAGTAGGACGGCAGAGGCGTGGGGCGATCAGCCCCAGCATTTT
CASSRTAEAWGDQPQHF
>few|TRBJ1-1|NA|TRBV6-5
TGTGCCAGCAGCCCTCGGCGAGGTAGGACTGAAGCTTTCTTT
CASSPRRGRTEAFF
>NA|TRBJ2-7|NA|TRBV27
TGTGCCAGCAGTTTACATCCAGGTTCTGCCTACGAGCAGTACTTC
CASSLHPGSAYEQYF
>NA|TRBJ1-2|NA|TRBV18
TGTGCCAGCTCACAAGGTTCAGGGAACTATGGCTACACCTTC
CASSQGSGNYGYTF
>few|TRBJ2-4|TRBD2|TRBV28
TGTGCCAGCTCGTCGGGGGGGAGTGTTTACATTCAGTACTTC
CASSSGGSVYIQYF
>NA|TRBJ2-4|NA|TRBV27
TGTGCCAGCAGTTTATCTCCCCACCAACTAGCCAAAAACATTCAGTACTTC
CASSLSPHQLAKNIQYF
>NA|TRBJ1-1|NA|TRBV5-5
TGTGCCAGCAGCTTGGCGGGGACACCGAACACTGAAGCTTTCTTT
CASSLAGTPNTEAFF
>NA|TRBJ2-1|TRBD1|TRBV7-2
TGTGCCAGCAGCCGCGACAGGGGGAGTTACAATGAGCAGTTCTTC
CASSRDRGSYNEQFF
>once|TRBJ2-7|TRBD2|TRBV7-7
TGTGCCAGCAGCCGTAGGACTAGCGGGGGGGCGGACGAGCAGTACTTC
CASSRRTSGGADEQYF
>NA|TRBJ2-7|TRBD1|TRBV27
TGTGCCAGCAGTTTTGCTCCCGACAGGGGGCCTTCGCTTAACTACGAGCAGTACTTC
CASSFAPDRGPSLNYEQYF
>few|TRBJ2-2|TRBD1|TRBV27
TGTGCCAGCAGTTTGCGCATCCGGGACAGATTTACCGGGGAGCTGTTTTTT
CASSLRIRDRFTGELFF
>few|TRBJ1-4|NA|TRBV7-9
TGTGCCAGCAGCTTAGGGCAGTTTGCTGAAAAACTGTTTTTT
CASSLGQFAEKLFF
>few|TRBJ1-2|NA|TRBV7-9
TGTGCCAGCCCCTTCGGCTCGGAGGGCTACACCTTC
CASPFGSEGYTF
>NA|TRBJ1-1|NA|TRBV7-3
TGTGCCAGCAGCTTGTCCGGGGGCACTGAAGCTTTCTTT
CASSLSGGTEAFF
>few|TRBJ2-7|NA|TRBV28
TGTGCCAGCAGTACTCCGGGGGAAGCCTCTTACGAGCAGTACTTC
CASSTPGEASYEQYF
>NA|TRBJ2-7|TRBD1|TRBV18
TGTGCCAGCTCAACAGGGGGGCTCTATCCATACGAGCAGTACTTC
CASSTGGLYPYEQYF
>NA|TRBJ2-5|NA|TRBV5-1
TGCGCCAGCAGCTTTAGACCGGGGGAGACCCAGTACTTC
CASSFRPGETQYF
>NA|TRBJ1-1|TRBD1|TRBV2
TGTGCCAGCAGTGTGATTGCTCGGACAGGGGGCTTGAACACTGAAGCTTTCTTT
CASSVIARTGGLNTEAFF
>NA|TRBJ1-5|NA|TRBV2
TGTGCCAGCAGTGTAGGGACAACCTCTACGTCTGGCAATCAGCCCCAGCATTTT
CASSVGTTSTSGNQPQHF
>NA|TRBJ2-7|TRBD1|TRBV7-2
TGTGCCAGCAGCTCCCTTGGGACAGGGGTCCACGAGCAGTACTTC
CASSSLGTGVHEQYF
>NA|TRBJ2-1|TRBD2|TRBV7-9
TGTGCCAGCACCGGAGGGACTAGCGAAAGGAAGCTCTTC
CASTGGTSERKLF
>NA|TRBJ1-1|NA|TRBV9
TGTGCCAGCAGCGTCGGGGGAATAACTGAAGCTTTCTTT
CASSVGGITEAFF
>NA|TRBJ2-2|TRBD1|TRBV5-1
TGCGCCAGCAGCATTCGACAGGGGGGGAACACCGGGGAGCTGTTTTTT
CASSIRQGGNTGELFF
>few|TRBJ2-7|TRBD1|TRBV4-2
TGTGCCAGCAGCCAAACTCCTCGGCCGGGACAGGGGGTCTCCTACGAGCAGTACTTC
CASSQTPRPGQGVSYEQYF